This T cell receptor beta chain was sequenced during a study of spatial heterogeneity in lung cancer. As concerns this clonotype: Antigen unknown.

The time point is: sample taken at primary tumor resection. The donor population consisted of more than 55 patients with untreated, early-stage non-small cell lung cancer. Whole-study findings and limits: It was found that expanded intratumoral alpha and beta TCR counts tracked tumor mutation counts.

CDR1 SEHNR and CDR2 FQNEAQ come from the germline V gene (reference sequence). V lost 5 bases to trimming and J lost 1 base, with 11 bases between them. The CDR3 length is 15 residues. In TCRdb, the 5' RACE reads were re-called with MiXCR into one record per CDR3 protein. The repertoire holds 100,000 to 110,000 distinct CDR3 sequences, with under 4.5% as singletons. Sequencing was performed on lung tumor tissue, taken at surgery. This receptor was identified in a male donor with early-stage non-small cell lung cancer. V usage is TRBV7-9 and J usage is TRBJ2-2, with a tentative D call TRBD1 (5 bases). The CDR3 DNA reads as TGTGCCAGCAGCCCGCGGACACGGAACACCGGGGAGCTGTTTTTT. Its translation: CASSPRTRNTGELFF.